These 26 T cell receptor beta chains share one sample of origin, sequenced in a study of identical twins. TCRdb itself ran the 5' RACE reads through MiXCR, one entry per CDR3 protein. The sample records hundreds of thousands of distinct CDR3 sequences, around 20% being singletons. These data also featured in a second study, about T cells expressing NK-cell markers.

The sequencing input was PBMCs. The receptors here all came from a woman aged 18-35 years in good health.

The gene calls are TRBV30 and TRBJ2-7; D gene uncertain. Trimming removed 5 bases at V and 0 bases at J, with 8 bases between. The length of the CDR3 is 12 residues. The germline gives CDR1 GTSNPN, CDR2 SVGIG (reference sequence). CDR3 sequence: CAWDTGSYEQYF. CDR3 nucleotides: TGTGCCTGGGATACTGGCTCCTACGAGCAGTACTTC. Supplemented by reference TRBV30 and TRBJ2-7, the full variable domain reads SQTIHQWPATLVQPVGSPLSLECTVEGTSNPNLYWYRQAAGRGLQLLFYSVGIGQISSEVPQNLSASRPQDRQFILSSKKLLLSDSGFYLCAWDTGSYEQYFGPGTRLTVT.

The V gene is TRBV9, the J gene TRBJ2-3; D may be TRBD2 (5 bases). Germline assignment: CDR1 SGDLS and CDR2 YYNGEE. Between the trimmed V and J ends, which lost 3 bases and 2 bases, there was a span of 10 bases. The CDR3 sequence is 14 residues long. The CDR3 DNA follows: TGTGCCAGCAGCGCGAGGACTGTCACAGATACGCAGTATTTT. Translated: CASSARTVTDTQYF.

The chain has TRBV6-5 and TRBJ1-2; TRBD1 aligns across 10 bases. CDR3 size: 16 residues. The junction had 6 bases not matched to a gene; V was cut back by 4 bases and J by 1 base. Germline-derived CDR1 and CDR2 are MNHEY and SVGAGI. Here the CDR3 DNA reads TGTGCCAGCAGTTCTCGACAGGGGGCTAATAACTATGGCTACACCTTC. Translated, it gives CASSSRQGANNYGYTF.

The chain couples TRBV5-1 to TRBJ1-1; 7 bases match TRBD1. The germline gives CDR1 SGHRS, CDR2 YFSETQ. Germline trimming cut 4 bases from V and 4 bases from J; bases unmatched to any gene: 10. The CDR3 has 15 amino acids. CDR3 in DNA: TGCGCCAGCAGCGCATCACAGGGGAGGGGCACTGAAGCTTTCTTT. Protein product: CASSASQGRGTEAFF.

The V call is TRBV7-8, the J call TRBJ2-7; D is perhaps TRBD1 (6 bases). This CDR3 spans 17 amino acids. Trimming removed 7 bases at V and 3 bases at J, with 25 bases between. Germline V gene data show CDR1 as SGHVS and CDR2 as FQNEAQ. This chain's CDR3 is CASIPLNREVGSYEQYF. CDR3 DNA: TGTGCCAGCATCCCCTTGAACAGGGAAGTAGGGAGCTACGAGCAGTACTTC.

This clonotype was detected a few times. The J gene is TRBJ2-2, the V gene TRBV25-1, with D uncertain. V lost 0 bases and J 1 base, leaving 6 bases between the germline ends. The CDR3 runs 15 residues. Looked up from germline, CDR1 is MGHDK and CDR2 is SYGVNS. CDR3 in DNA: TGTGCCAGCAGTGAATATATGGGGAACACCGGGGAGCTGTTTTTT. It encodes CASSEYMGNTGELFF.

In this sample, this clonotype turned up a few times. As DNA, the CDR3 is TGCAGCGTTCGGACTAGCGGGGGCGCGAACCAGTACTTC. Amino acid sequence: CSVRTSGGANQYF. The genes are TRBV29-1 and TRBJ2-5; 13 nucleotides agree with TRBD2. CDR1 and CDR2 (germline): SQVTM, ANQGSEA. Trimming removed 5 bases from V and 10 bases from J; junction bases left unmatched: 7. The CDR3 totals 13 residues.

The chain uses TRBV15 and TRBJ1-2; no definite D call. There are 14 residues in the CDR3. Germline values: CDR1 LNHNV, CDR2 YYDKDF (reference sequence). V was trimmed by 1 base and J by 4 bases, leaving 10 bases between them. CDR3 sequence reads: CATSRGWPGYGYTF. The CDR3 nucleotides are TGTGCCACCAGCAGAGGGTGGCCGGGCTATGGCTACACCTTC.

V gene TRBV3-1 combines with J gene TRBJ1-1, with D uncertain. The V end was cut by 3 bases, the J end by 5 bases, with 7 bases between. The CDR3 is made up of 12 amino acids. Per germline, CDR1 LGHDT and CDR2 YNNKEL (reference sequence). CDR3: CASSQGKTEAFF. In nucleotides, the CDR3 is TGTGCCAGCAGCCAGGGGAAGACTGAAGCTTTCTTT.

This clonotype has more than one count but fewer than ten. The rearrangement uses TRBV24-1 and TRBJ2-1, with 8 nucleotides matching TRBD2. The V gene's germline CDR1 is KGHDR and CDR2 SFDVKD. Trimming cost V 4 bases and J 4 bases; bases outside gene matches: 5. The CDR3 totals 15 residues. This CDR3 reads CATSELAGLYNEQFF. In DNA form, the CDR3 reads TGTGCCACCAGTGAATTAGCGGGGCTATACAATGAGCAGTTCTTC.

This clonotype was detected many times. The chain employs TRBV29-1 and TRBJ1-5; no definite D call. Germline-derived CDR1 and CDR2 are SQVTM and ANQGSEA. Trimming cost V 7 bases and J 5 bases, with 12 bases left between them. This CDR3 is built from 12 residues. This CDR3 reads CSAGTGDQPQHF. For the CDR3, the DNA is TGCAGCGCTGGTACCGGGGATCAGCCCCAGCATTTT.

The CDR3 region has the DNA TGTGCCAGCAGCTTCGACCCAGCGTACACTGAAGCTTTCTTT. It translates to CASSFDPAYTEAFF. This chain uses TRBV7-9 with TRBJ1-1; no clear D gene. Germline lookup yields CDR1 SEHNR and CDR2 FQNEAQ (reference sequence). V gave up 3 bases and J gave up 3 bases, with 11 bases separating them. The CDR3 runs to 14 residues.

Here the CDR3 DNA reads TGTGCCAGCAGCTTATCCGCTAGCGGGTCCTCCTACGAGCAGTACTTC. Its translation is CASSLSASGSSYEQYF. The gene calls are TRBV7-2 and TRBJ2-7; TRBD2 aligns across 8 bases. The germline gives CDR1 SGHTA, CDR2 FQGNSA. The length of the CDR3 is 16 residues. J was trimmed by 0 bases and V by 2 bases; bases with no gene match: 6.

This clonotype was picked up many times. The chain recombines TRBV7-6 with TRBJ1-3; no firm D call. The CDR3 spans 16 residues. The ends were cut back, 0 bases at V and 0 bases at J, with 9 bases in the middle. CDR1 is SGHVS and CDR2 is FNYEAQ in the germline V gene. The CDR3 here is CASSLALSSSGNTIYF. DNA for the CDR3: TGTGCCAGCAGCTTAGCGCTCTCGAGCTCTGGAAACACCATATATTTT.

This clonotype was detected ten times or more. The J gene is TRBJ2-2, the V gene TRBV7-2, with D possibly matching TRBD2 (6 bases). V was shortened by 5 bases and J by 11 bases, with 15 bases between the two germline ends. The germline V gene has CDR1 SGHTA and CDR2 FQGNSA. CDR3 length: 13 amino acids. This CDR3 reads CASSDPGRIELFF. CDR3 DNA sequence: TGTGCCAGCAGCGACCCAGGGAGGATAGAGCTGTTTTTT.

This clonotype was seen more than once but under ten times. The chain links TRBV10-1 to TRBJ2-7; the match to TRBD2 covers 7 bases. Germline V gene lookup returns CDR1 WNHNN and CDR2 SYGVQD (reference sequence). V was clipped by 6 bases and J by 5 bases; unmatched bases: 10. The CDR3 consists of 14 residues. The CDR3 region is CASSSVSGKDEQYF. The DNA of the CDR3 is TGCGCCAGCAGCTCGGTGAGCGGGAAGGACGAGCAGTACTTC.

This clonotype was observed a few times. CDR3 DNA sequence: TGTGCCAGCAGCTATTCCGACAGAGAGCAGTACTTC. This sequence encodes CASSYSDREQYF. The chain combines TRBV5-6 with TRBJ2-7; possibly TRBD1 for D (5 bases). CDR3 length equals 12 residues. V was pared by 3 bases and J by 7 bases, with 11 bases between. Germline-derived CDR1 and CDR2 are SGHDT and YYEEEE.

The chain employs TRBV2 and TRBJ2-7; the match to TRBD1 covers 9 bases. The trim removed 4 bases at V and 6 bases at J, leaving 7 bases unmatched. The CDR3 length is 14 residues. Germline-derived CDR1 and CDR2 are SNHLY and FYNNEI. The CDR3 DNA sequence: TGTGCCAGCAGTGTTACGACAGGGGGGGTCGAGCAGTACTTC. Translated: CASSVTTGGVEQYF.

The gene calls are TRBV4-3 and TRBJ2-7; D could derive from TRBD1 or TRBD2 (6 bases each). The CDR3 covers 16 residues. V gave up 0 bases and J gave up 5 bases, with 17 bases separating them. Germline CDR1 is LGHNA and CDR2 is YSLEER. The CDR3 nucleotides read TGCGCCAGCAGCCAAGATCAGATACGGGGGCTGGACGAGCAGTACTTC. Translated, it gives CASSQDQIRGLDEQYF.

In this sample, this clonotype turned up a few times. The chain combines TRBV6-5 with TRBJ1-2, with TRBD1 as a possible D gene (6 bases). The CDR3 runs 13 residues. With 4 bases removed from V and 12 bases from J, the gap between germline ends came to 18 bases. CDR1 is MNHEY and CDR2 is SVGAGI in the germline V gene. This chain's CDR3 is CASSSDHRAADTF. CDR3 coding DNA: TGTGCCAGCAGTTCGGACCACAGGGCTGCCGACACCTTC.

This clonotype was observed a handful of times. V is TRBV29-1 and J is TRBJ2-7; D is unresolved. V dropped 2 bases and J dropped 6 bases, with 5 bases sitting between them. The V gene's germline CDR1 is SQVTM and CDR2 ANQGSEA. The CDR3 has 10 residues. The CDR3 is CSVERGEQYF. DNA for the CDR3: TGCAGCGTTGAAAGAGGCGAGCAGTACTTC.

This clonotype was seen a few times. DNA of the CDR3: TGTGCCAGCAGTAAACGGGACAGCGGGGGTACCCTCACAGATACGCAGTATTTT. It specifies CASSKRDSGGTLTDTQYF. The chain is built from TRBV6-1 and TRBJ2-3; a weak D match, TRBD2 (8 bases). V was pared by 5 bases and J by 2 bases, with 23 bases between. Germline CDR1 is MNHNS and CDR2 is SASEGT. This CDR3 has 18 residues.

CDR3 DNA: TGTGCCAGCAGCTCCTGGACAGGGCTTGCTGTGGATGAGCAGTTCTTC. It specifies CASSSWTGLAVDEQFF. The rearrangement uses TRBV7-9 and TRBJ2-1, with TRBD1 matching 8 bases. The CDR3 is made up of 16 amino acids. After removal of 4 bases from V and 8 bases from J, the junction contained 13 bases not matched to a gene. CDR1 SEHNR and CDR2 FQNEAQ come from the germline V gene (reference sequence).

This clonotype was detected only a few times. The CDR3 bases are TGCAGTGCTAGGCCCGGGCGGGAGCCCCTCGAGCAGTACTTC. It encodes CSARPGREPLEQYF. This sequence joins TRBV20-1 and TRBJ2-7, with 7 positions matching TRBD2. Germline loops: CDR1 DFQATT, CDR2 SNEGSKA (reference sequence). There are 14 residues in the CDR3. The junction had 11 bases not matched to a gene; V was cut back by 3 bases and J by 6 bases.

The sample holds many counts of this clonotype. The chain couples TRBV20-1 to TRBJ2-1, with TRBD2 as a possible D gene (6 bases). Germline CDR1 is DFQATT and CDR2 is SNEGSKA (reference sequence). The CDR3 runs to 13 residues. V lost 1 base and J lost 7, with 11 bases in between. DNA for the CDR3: TGCAGTGCTAGAGGTCCGGGGGTAAATGAGCAGTTCTTC. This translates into CSARGPGVNEQFF.

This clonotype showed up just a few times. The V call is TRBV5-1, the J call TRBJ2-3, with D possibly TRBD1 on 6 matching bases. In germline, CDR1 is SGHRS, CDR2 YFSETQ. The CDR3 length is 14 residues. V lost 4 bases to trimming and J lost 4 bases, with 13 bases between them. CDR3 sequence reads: CASSLGWGPDTQYF. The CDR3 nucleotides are TGCGCCAGCAGCCTAGGATGGGGGCCAGATACGCAGTATTTT.